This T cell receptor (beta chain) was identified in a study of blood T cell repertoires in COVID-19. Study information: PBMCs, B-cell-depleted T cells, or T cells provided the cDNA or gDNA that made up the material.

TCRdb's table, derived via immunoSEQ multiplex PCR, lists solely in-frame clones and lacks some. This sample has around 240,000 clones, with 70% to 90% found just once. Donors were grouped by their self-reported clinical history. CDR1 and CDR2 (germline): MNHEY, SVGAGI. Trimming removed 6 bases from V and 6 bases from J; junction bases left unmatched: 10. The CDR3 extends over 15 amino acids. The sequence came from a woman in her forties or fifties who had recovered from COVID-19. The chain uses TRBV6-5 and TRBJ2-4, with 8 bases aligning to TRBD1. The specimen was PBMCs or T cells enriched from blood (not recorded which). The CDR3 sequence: CASRDDRGRVNIQYF. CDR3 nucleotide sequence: TGTGCCAGCAGGGACGACAGGGGAAGGGTAAACATTCAGTACTTC.